The subject of this entry is one T cell receptor (beta chain). In the original processing: It was from reference gene primer amplification that nucleated cell counts were estimated. Data came from immunoSEQ multiplex PCR; TCRdb stores just in-frame clones and leaves some out. That table furnishes V, J and clone size, whereas the DNA furnished D and trimming. This sample yields roughly 100,000 clones, of which roughly nine tenths are seen a single time; 2.5% to 3.5% belongs to the top ten. The record originates from a study of blood T cell repertoires in COVID-19. Background on the study: T cells, B-cell-depleted T cells, or PBMCs supplied cDNA or gDNA.

Germline lookup yields CDR1 KGHDR and CDR2 SFDVKD. This CDR3 is built from 12 residues. Trimming took off 9 bases at V and 8 bases at J, with 13 bases between the two ends. The material sequenced was peripheral blood. V usage is TRBV24-1 and J usage is TRBJ2-1, with a tentative D call TRBD2 (5 bases). This receptor was taken from a man aged 50 to 59 in a cohort sampled during active COVID-19. The CDR3 DNA follows: TGTGCCACCGTTGGGAACGGGGATGAGCAGTTCTTC. It translates to CATVGNGDEQFF.